This entry lists 5 T cell receptor beta chains sequenced from one sample in a study of T cell responses to AZD1222 COVID-19 vaccine. Profiled with immunoSEQ multiplex PCR; TCRdb holds only in-frame clones, not every one. The sample holds fewer than 150,000 clones, roughly 89% seen once. The specimen was peripheral blood, collected 28 days after the second AZD1222 dose. The receptors shown here come from an adult who received the AZD1222 COVID-19 vaccine.

The rearrangement uses TRBV6-5 and TRBJ1-3; D is uncertain. The CDR3 totals 15 residues. V dropped 6 bases and J dropped 1 base, with 13 bases sitting between them. CDR1 MNHEY and CDR2 SVGAGI come from the germline V gene. The CDR3 bases are TGTGCCAGCAGCGGAGGAGGTTTTTCTGGAAACACCATATATTTT. This translates into CASSGGGFSGNTIYF.

V gene TRBV5-8 combines with J gene TRBJ1-5; 7 bases are a match to TRBD1. V trimming: 2 bases; J trimming: 4 bases; junction bases outside the gene matches: 6. Germline CDR1 reads SGHTS; CDR2 reads YDEGEE. The CDR3 is made up of 15 amino acids. CDR3 in DNA: TGTGCCAGCAGCTTTCACCCAGGGGGGAATCAGCCCCAGCATTTT. Protein product: CASSFHPGGNQPQHF.

The chain carries TRBV7-9 and TRBJ1-2; D possibly corresponds to TRBD1 (6 bases). Trimming stripped 5 bases from V and 3 bases from J, with 22 bases between. This CDR3 has 17 amino acids. Per germline, CDR1 SEHNR and CDR2 FQNEAQ (reference sequence). CDR3 loop: CASSPPAWGQVDYGYTF. Here the CDR3 DNA reads TGTGCCAGCAGCCCCCCGGCTTGGGGGCAGGTGGACTATGGCTACACCTTC.

The chain employs TRBV7-3 and TRBJ2-5; D is undetermined. V lost 2 bases and J 2 bases, leaving 6 bases between the germline ends. The CDR3 has 13 residues. Germline loops: CDR1 SGHTA, CDR2 FQGTGA. The CDR3 DNA is TGTGCCAGCAGCTTAGGGGTGCAAGAGACCCAGTACTTC. Encoded protein: CASSLGVQETQYF.

The chain couples TRBV6-2 or TRBV6-3 to TRBJ2-2; no clear D gene. The germline gives CDR1 MNHEY, CDR2 SVGEGT. The CDR3 extends over 14 amino acids. Trimming left V 2 bases short and J 4 bases short, with 8 bases between. The CDR3 sequence is CASSYGPLTGELFF. The CDR3 nucleotides are TGTGCCAGCAGTTACGGACCGCTCACCGGGGAGCTGTTTTTT.